This is a list of T cell receptor beta chains from one sample in a study of T-cell reconstitution after alpha-beta-depleted transplantation in children. Using its own MiXCR run on the PCR reads, TCRdb lists one record per CDR3 protein. Of about a million distinct CDR3 sequences detected, under 30% appear once; the ten largest clones hold approximately 30%. This specimen consisted of PBMCs, mostly from graft donor cells, obtained 360 days after TCRalphabeta/CD19-depleted stem cell transplant. All receptors come from a boy in the first two years of life who had a stem cell transplant for SCID, so the T cells may come from the graft donor. CDR3s include the opening cysteine and the closing phenylalanine or tryptophan. The D gene is left open where the match is weak. A row's size may be missing; if present it is once, few, many or a size class.

CDR3 protein: CASSLPGTPILTDTQYF
CDR3 DNA: TGTGCCAGCAGCTTACCCGGGACTCCGATTCTCACAGATACGCAGTATTTT
V gene: TRBV7-9
J gene: TRBJ2-3
clone size: many
D gene: -

CDR3 protein: CASSLSGRGWSYEQYF
CDR3 DNA: TGCGCCAGCAGCTTATCCGGCAGGGGTTGGAGCTACGAGCAGTACTTC
V gene: TRBV5-1
J gene: TRBJ2-7
clone size: -
D gene: -

CDR3 protein: CASSRLAGGRYEQYF
CDR3 DNA: TGTGCCAGCAGCCGACTAGCGGGAGGGCGGTACGAGCAGTACTTC
V gene: TRBV6-1
J gene: TRBJ2-7
clone size: -
D gene: TRBD2

CDR3 protein: CASSLPGLASSTQYF
CDR3 DNA: TGCGCCAGCAGCTTGCCGGGACTAGCCTCCAGTACGCAGTATTTT
V gene: TRBV5-1
J gene: TRBJ2-3
clone size: few
D gene: TRBD2

CDR3 protein: CASSPRRGGPYEQYF
CDR3 DNA: TGTGCCAGCAGTCCCCGCCGCGGGGGCCCCTACGAGCAGTACTTC
V gene: TRBV12-3/TRBV12-4
J gene: TRBJ2-7
clone size: -
D gene: -

CDR3 protein: CASSLSTSVQETQYF
CDR3 DNA: TGTGCCAGCAGCTTATCGACTAGCGTCCAAGAGACCCAGTACTTC
V gene: TRBV3-1
J gene: TRBJ2-5
clone size: -
D gene: TRBD2

CDR3 protein: CSASSGSQETQYF
CDR3 DNA: TGCAGTGCTAGCTCTGGTAGCCAAGAGACCCAGTACTTC
V gene: TRBV20-1
J gene: TRBJ2-5
clone size: few
D gene: -

CDR3 protein: CASSPDVNTDTQYF
CDR3 DNA: TGTGCCAGCTCCCCGGACGTTAACACAGATACGCAGTATTTT
V gene: TRBV12-3/TRBV12-4
J gene: TRBJ2-3
clone size: -
D gene: -

CDR3 protein: CASRATGDSNQPQHF
CDR3 DNA: TGCGCCAGCAGGGCGACAGGGGATAGCAATCAGCCCCAGCATTTT
V gene: TRBV5-1
J gene: TRBJ1-5
clone size: few
D gene: TRBD1

CDR3 protein: CAISTDIWEQYF
CDR3 DNA: TGTGCCATCAGTACGGACATCTGGGAGCAGTACTTC
V gene: TRBV10-3
J gene: TRBJ2-7
clone size: -
D gene: -

CDR3 protein: CASSHRDAGNTIYF
CDR3 DNA: TGTGCCAGCAGCCACCGGGACGCTGGAAACACCATATATTTT
V gene: TRBV7-6
J gene: TRBJ1-3
clone size: -
D gene: -

CDR3 protein: CASIWGTQYF
CDR3 DNA: TGTGCCAGCATATGGGGGACCCAGTACTTC
V gene: TRBV2
J gene: TRBJ2-5
clone size: -
D gene: -

CDR3 protein: CASSISRVYTEAFF
CDR3 DNA: TGTGCCAGCAGTATCTCTCGGGTCTACACTGAAGCTTTCTTT
V gene: TRBV27
J gene: TRBJ1-1
clone size: few
D gene: -

CDR3 protein: CASSYTPGTGSLPQHF
CDR3 DNA: TGTGCCAGCAGTTATACGCCGGGGACGGGGTCCCTGCCCCAGCATTTT
V gene: TRBV12-3/TRBV12-4
J gene: TRBJ1-5
clone size: few
D gene: -

CDR3 protein: CSAGTGGGVNTEAFF
CDR3 DNA: TGCAGTGCTGGAACAGGGGGAGGTGTGAACACTGAAGCTTTCTTT
V gene: TRBV20-1
J gene: TRBJ1-1
clone size: -
D gene: TRBD1

CDR3 protein: CSARAKRTGGTNTGELFF
CDR3 DNA: TGCAGTGCTAGAGCCAAGCGTACAGGAGGGACGAACACCGGGGAGCTGTTTTTT
V gene: TRBV20-1
J gene: TRBJ2-2
clone size: -
D gene: -

CDR3 protein: CASSFRQGPGNEAFF
CDR3 DNA: TGCGCCAGCAGCTTCCGGCAAGGGCCGGGGAATGAAGCTTTCTTT
V gene: TRBV5-1
J gene: TRBJ1-1
clone size: -
D gene: -

CDR3 protein: CASSQPGLASGETQYF
CDR3 DNA: TGCGCCAGCAGCCAACCGGGACTAGCGTCGGGAGAGACCCAGTACTTC
V gene: TRBV4-1
J gene: TRBJ2-5
clone size: -
D gene: TRBD2

CDR3 protein: CAWSVWQGRGNEQFF
CDR3 DNA: TGTGCCTGGAGTGTTTGGCAGGGAAGGGGTAATGAGCAGTTCTTC
V gene: TRBV30
J gene: TRBJ2-1
clone size: -
D gene: -

CDR3 protein: CASSQGTGYEKLFF
CDR3 DNA: TGTGCCAGTAGCCAGGGAACGGGATACGAAAAACTGTTTTTT
V gene: TRBV19
J gene: TRBJ1-4
clone size: -
D gene: -

CDR3 protein: CASSPLSHEQYF
CDR3 DNA: TGTGCCAGCAGCCCTCTCTCCCACGAGCAGTACTTC
V gene: TRBV12-3/TRBV12-4
J gene: TRBJ2-7
clone size: few
D gene: -

CDR3 protein: CASGHSNTEAFF
CDR3 DNA: TGTGCCAGCGGACATTCGAACACTGAAGCTTTCTTT
V gene: TRBV6-5
J gene: TRBJ1-1
clone size: few
D gene: -